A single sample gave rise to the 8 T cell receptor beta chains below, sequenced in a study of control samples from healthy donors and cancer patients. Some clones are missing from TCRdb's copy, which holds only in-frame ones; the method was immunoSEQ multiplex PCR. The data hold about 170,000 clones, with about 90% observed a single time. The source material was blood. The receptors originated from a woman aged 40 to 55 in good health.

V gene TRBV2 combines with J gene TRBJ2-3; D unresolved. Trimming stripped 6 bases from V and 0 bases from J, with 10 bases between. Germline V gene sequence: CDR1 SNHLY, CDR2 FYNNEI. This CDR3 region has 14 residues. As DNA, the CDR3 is TGTGCCAGCAGGTGGCGGCCCAGCACAGATACGCAGTATTTT. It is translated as CASRWRPSTDTQYF.

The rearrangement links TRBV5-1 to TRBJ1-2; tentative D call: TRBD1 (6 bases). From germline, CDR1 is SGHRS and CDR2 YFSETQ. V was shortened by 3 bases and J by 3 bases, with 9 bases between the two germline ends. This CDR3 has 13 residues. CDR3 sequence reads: CASSYRVDYGYTF. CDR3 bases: TGCGCCAGCAGCTACAGGGTAGACTATGGCTACACCTTC.

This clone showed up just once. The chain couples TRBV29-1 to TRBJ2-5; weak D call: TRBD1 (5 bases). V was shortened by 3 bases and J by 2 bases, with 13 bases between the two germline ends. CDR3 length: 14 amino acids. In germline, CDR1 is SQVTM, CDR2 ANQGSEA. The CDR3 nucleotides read TGCAGCGTTGAGTTTGGGGCGCGGCAAGAGACCCAGTACTTC. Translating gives CSVEFGARQETQYF.

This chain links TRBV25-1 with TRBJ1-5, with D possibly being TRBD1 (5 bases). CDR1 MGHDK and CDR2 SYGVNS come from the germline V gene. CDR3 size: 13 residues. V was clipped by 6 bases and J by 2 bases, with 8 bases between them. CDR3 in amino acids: CASRPQGNQPQHF. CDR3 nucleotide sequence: TGTGCCAGCAGGCCACAGGGCAATCAGCCCCAGCATTTT.

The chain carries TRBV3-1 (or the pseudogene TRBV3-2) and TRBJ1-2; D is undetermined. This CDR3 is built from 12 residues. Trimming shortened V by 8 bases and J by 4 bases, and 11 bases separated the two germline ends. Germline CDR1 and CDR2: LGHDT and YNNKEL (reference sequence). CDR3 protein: CASSMSGYGYTF. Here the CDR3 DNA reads TGTGCCAGCTCTATGTCGGGCTATGGCTACACCTTC.

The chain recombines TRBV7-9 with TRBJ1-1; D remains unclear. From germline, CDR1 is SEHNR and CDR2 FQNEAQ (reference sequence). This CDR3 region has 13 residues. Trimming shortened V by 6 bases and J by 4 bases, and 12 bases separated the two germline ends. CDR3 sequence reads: CASSLQETTEAFF. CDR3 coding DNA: TGTGCCAGCAGTCTTCAGGAGACCACTGAAGCTTTCTTT.

CDR3 nucleotide sequence: TGTGCCAGCTCACCTGTACAGGAGAGCTCTGGAAACACCATATATTTT. Amino acid sequence: CASSPVQESSGNTIYF. V and J are TRBV18 and TRBJ1-3; D may be TRBD1 (5 bases). The CDR3 sequence is 16 residues long. Germline CDR1 is KGHSH and CDR2 is LQKENI. Trimming stripped 3 bases from V and 0 bases from J, with 12 bases between.

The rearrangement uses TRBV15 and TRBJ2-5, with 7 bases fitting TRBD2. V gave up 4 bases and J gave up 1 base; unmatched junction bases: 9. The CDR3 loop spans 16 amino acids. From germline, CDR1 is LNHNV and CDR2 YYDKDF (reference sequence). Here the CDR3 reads CATSTGSGLLQETQYF. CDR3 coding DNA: TGTGCCACCAGCACGGGTTCGGGACTACTCCAAGAGACCCAGTACTTC.